This entry features one T cell receptor (beta chain) sequence. Genes and germline come from the mouse. The read ends 1 residue before the CDR3 terminus; that terminus is restored from the germline J gene. The data belong to a study of tissue T cells after allogeneic stem cell transplantation. From germline, CDR1 is KGHTA and CDR2 FRNEEI. This CDR3 is 12 amino acids long. Time point denoted: mouse harvest day 7 after allogeneic transplant. The graft held 10^6 splenic CD5+ T cells and 10^7 T-cell-depleted bone marrow cells. Assay: immunoSEQ multiplex PCR; the TCRdb copy retains only in-frame clones and omits some. Of roughly 6,600 clones listed, about half were seen once; the top ten hold 7.5% to 9.5%.

Material: lymph node tissue. The clonotype comes from a female BALB/c mouse given C57BL/6 T cells with graft-versus-host disease after an allogeneic hematopoietic cell transplant. The rearrangement links TRBV24 to TRBJ1-4; D unclear. The part of the CDR3 DNA that was read is TGTGAGGGCACAATTTCCAACGAAAGATTATTT. The encoded protein is CEGTISNERLF. The complete CDR3 protein is CEGTISNERLFF.